The clone carrying this T cell receptor (beta chain) was seen at least ten times. Time point reported: patch test 1, 2 weeks after DPC sensitization. Noted treatment: therapeutic diphenylcyclopropenone sensitization with weekly scalp DPC. This record comes from a study of human T cells and chemical hapten exposure. One entry per CDR3 protein, called by TCRdb with MiXCR from the RACE reads. The data contain 150,000 to 200,000 distinct CDR3 sequences, about 22% of them singletons. The receptor was isolated from a woman aged 45-60 years with alopecia areata. Some clones in this sample may be carry-over from other donors' samples. Source: whole blood, taken in connection with sensitization to the hapten diphenylcyclopropenone (DPC).

The CDR3 DNA sequence: TGTGCCAGCAGCCAAGCACGGACAGCTAACTATGGCTACACCTTC. Amino acids: CASSQARTANYGYTF. The V call is TRBV4-2, the J call TRBJ1-2; D is possibly TRBD1 (6 bases). Germline-derived CDR1 and CDR2 are LGHNA and YNFKEQ. CDR3 length: 15 residues. Trimming stripped 1 base from V and 0 bases from J, with 9 bases between.